This record concerns one T cell receptor (beta chain) sequence. This specimen comes from a study of blood T cell repertoires in COVID-19. Profiling relied on immunoSEQ multiplex PCR, and the TCRdb table lists in-frame clones only, not all of them. Of roughly 210,000 clones listed, about nine tenths are singletons. J gave up 7 bases and V 4 bases, and 10 bases lay outside the gene matches. The CDR3 loop spans 17 amino acids. Germline CDR1 LGHDT, CDR2 YNNKEL (reference sequence). This TCR derives from a man under 40 in a cohort exposed to, infected with or recovered from COVID-19 (not recorded which). The gene calls are TRBV3-1 (or the pseudogene TRBV3-2) and TRBJ2-3, with 14 bases identical to TRBD2. The sample consisted of PBMCs or T cells enriched from blood (not recorded which). The DNA for the CDR3 is TGTGCCAGCAGCCTTAGGACTAGCGGGAGGATGTTGTATACGCAGTATTTT. As protein: CASSLRTSGRMLYTQYF.